This TCR beta chain is from a study of cytomegalovirus exposure and HLA in healthy donors. Whole-study results and caveats: The tendency of first-cohort TCR clusters to co-occur in the 130 or so validation repertoires was identified by a subsequent analysis. Cytomegalovirus-associated status was assigned to 164 TCR beta chains. According to reports, the classifier identified cytomegalovirus status with high specificity and sensitivity.

Sequenced by immunoSEQ multiplex PCR; TCRdb stores in-frame clones only, minus some. The sample records roughly 170,000 clones, 65% to 85% being singletons. Trimming pared 4 bases from V and 4 bases from J, leaving 13 bases between. The germline V gene encodes CDR1 SEHNR and CDR2 FQNEAQ (reference sequence). This CDR3 comprises 14 residues. Points on this clone: Its cognate antigen is unknown.

The chain couples TRBV7-9 to TRBJ1-2; D not resolved. The receptor's source is a woman under 30 in good health and CMV-seropositive. Input material: PBMCs. The DNA of the CDR3 is TGTGCCAGCAGCTCCAAGACTGCTCCCTATGGCTACACCTTC. Residues: CASSSKTAPYGYTF.